The entry that follows covers one T cell receptor beta chain sequence. The record originates from a study of cytomegalovirus exposure and HLA in healthy donors. PCR involved 60 Vbeta and 13 Jbeta primers. The method was immunoSEQ multiplex PCR; TCRdb's version includes in-frame clones alone and lacks a portion of them. The sample gives about 200,000 clones, about 85% of which show up once; about 1% is in the top ten. The sequence was obtained from a boy younger than 10 in good health and CMV-seronegative. The sequencing input was PBMCs.

Written as DNA, the CDR3 is TGTGCCTGGAGCTTCGGACTCCGCAGCACAGATACGCAGTATTTT. Translating it yields CAWSFGLRSTDTQYF. The chain links TRBV30 to TRBJ2-3, with a tentative D call TRBD2 (5 bases). This CDR3 region has 15 residues. Germline CDR1 GTSNPN, CDR2 SVGIG (reference sequence). Trimming pared 3 bases from V and 0 bases from J, leaving 13 bases between.